This TCR beta chain was recorded in a study of blood T cells in healthy people across ages. Points from the study as a whole: Percentage of naive T cells showed a strong correlation with TCR beta diversity.

Of note for this clonotype: The antigen is not known.

The authors ran a second PCR of 7 to 11 cycles using a sample-barcoded 5' primer and a J-beta primer mix. TCRdb recomputed calls from the 5' RACE reads with MiXCR, one row per CDR3 protein. The top ten clones hold approximately 10% of a sample with just under 550,000 distinct CDR3 sequences, around 24% of them seen once. Trimming took 0 bases from V and 2 from J, leaving 18 bases between them. CDR1 and CDR2 from the germline V gene are SGHDN and FVKESK. CDR3 length: 18 amino acids. These same records also appear under a second study, on T cells of mothers and their children. That work adds: The donors comprised about 6 children and their three healthy Caucasian mothers.

The chain links TRBV14 to TRBJ2-3; D might be TRBD2 (7 bases). The receptor was isolated from a boy under 18 in good health. Sequencing was performed on blood. The chain's CDR3 is CASSQDMLRGLLTDTQYF. In nucleotides, the CDR3 is TGTGCCAGCAGCCAAGATATGTTGCGGGGGCTCCTCACAGATACGCAGTATTTT.